The next 25 T cell receptor beta chains were all read from a single sample in a study of Graves' ophthalmopathy and Graves' hyperthyroidism. RNA transcripts were the template, and TCR beta CDR3 regions were amplified from them. RT-PCR with HTBI primers came first, then second-round multiplex PCR. TCRdb reprocessed the multiplex PCR reads with MiXCR, giving one entry per CDR3 protein. The sample has around 670,000 distinct CDR3 sequences, 40% seen once; the top ten hold roughly 45%. Sequenced: peripheral blood. These receptors were obtained from an adult man with Graves' ophthalmopathy.

This clonotype was detected a few times. The chain has TRBV5-8 and TRBJ1-5; D remains ambiguous. The germline V and J ends were trimmed by 4 bases and 2 bases, with 10 bases remaining between them. This CDR3 is 14 amino acids long. The germline V gene encodes CDR1 SGHTS and CDR2 YDEGEE. CDR3 sequence (DNA): TGTGCCAGCAGCGCGGCCTCACGCAATCAGCCCCAGCATTTT. Its translation is CASSAASRNQPQHF.

The chain uses TRBV20-1 and TRBJ2-7, with D perhaps matching TRBD2 (5 bases). The germline V gene encodes CDR1 DFQATT and CDR2 SNEGSKA (reference sequence). Trimming shortened V by 0 bases and J by 5 bases, and 14 bases separated the two germline ends. The CDR3 has 14 amino acids. The CDR3 here is CSARDHGERDEQYF. The CDR3 DNA is TGCAGTGCTAGAGATCATGGGGAGAGAGACGAGCAGTACTTC.

With regard to this clonotype: Because the CDR3 is missing its conserved closing phenylalanine or tryptophan, this is likely a read error. The DNA is omitted, as the CDR3 cannot be located on it reliably, and the CDR3 follows TCRdb's listing. This chain uses TRBV10-3 with TRBJ1-3; the table gives TRBD1 as D, unverified against the DNA. The germline CDR1 and CDR2 sequences are ENHRY and SYGVKD. The CDR3 spans 9 amino acids, including both terminal residues. The chain's CDR3 is CAISRGQST.

This chain joins TRBV5-6 and TRBJ2-6; D is unresolved. The V gene's germline CDR1 is SGHDT and CDR2 YYEEEE. V dropped 5 bases and J dropped 4 bases, with 10 bases sitting between them. This CDR3 region has 14 residues. CDR3 nucleotide sequence: TGTGCCAGCAGGCCGGTGCAGGGGGCCAACGTCCTGACTTTC. Translation gives CASRPVQGANVLTF.

The gene calls are TRBV7-9 and TRBJ1-1, with D possibly TRBD1 on 5 matching bases. CDR1 and CDR2 from the germline V gene are SEHNR and FQNEAQ (reference sequence). This CDR3 has 16 amino acids. The V gene lost 3 bases and the J gene lost 0 bases, with 14 bases spanning the gap. The CDR3 nucleotides read TGTGCCAGCAGCTTGGATCCAGGGTTCGTGAACACTGAAGCTTTCTTT. As protein: CASSLDPGFVNTEAFF.

This clonotype has only one observation. V usage is TRBV25-1 and J usage is TRBJ1-6; D gene uncertain. The CDR3 covers 16 residues. Germline loops: CDR1 MGHDK, CDR2 SYGVNS. The V and J ends lost 8 bases and 6 bases respectively, with 20 bases between them. The CDR3 DNA reads TGTGCCAGCCAAGGAACCTCCGGGGTGACTAATTCACCCCTCCACTTT. It translates to CASQGTSGVTNSPLHF.

Comments on this clonotype: A read error may explain this, as a much larger clone is one base away. The J gene is TRBJ2-7, the V gene TRBV15; D is perhaps TRBD2 (6 bases). The V and J ends lost 1 base and 0 bases respectively, with 7 bases between them. Germline CDR1 reads LNHNV; CDR2 reads YYDKDF (reference sequence). The CDR3 has 14 amino acids. The CDR3 nucleotides read TGTGCCACCAGCAGAGGGGGGGTCTCCTACGAGCAGTACTTC. Protein product: CATSRGGVSYEQYF.

This clonotype was seen repeatedly, ten times or more. The rearrangement uses TRBV9 and TRBJ2-7; the match to TRBD2 covers 7 bases. The CDR3 sequence is 16 residues long. Per the germline V gene, CDR1 is SGDLS and CDR2 is YYNGEE. V shed 0 bases, J shed 2 bases, and the junction held 8 bases outside the gene matches. The CDR3 protein is CASSVAGGSGPYEQYF. The CDR3 bases are TGTGCCAGCAGCGTAGCTGGGGGTAGCGGGCCCTACGAGCAGTACTTC.

As concerns this clonotype: The germline gene is not matched at one end of the junction; a read error may be the cause. This rearrangement joins TRBV10-3 to TRBJ1-2; a weak D match, TRBD1 (6 bases). Germline V gene sequence: CDR1 ENHRY, CDR2 SYGVKD. The CDR3 consists of 11 residues. CDR3 DNA sequence: TGTGCCAGCAGGGAAGGCAGGGGAAGACAGTTC. This sequence encodes CASREGRGRQF.

This clonotype appeared once. The chain recombines TRBV7-2 with TRBJ2-5, with D perhaps TRBD1 (7 bases). Germline V lookup: CDR1 SGHTA, CDR2 FQGNSA. The V gene lost 4 bases and the J gene lost 1 base, with 16 bases spanning the gap. The CDR3 is 16 residues long. CDR3 DNA: TGTGCCAGCAGCTCTAACTACAGGGGACTCCAAGAGACCCAGTACTTC. Translating gives CASSSNYRGLQETQYF.

The chain couples TRBV10-3 to TRBJ2-7; 9 nucleotides align to TRBD2. Germline V gives CDR1 ENHRY, CDR2 SYGVKD. The V gene end was trimmed by 9 bases and the J gene end by 4 bases; junction bases not matched to a gene: 7. This CDR3 comprises 13 residues. CDR3 in amino acids: CAINPTSGYEQYF. For the CDR3, the DNA is TGTGCCATTAACCCGACTAGCGGATACGAGCAGTACTTC.

The chain employs TRBV7-9 and TRBJ2-7; 8 nucleotides agree with TRBD2. Germline V lookup: CDR1 SEHNR, CDR2 FQNEAQ (reference sequence). The CDR3 is 15 amino acids. The chain's CDR3 is CAATRGGAITGEQYF. The DNA of the CDR3 is TGTGCGGCCACCCGGGGGGGGGCTATCACCGGGGAGCAGTACTTC.

V usage is TRBV2 and J usage is TRBJ1-2; unclear D gene. This CDR3 is built from 10 residues. Trimming took off 6 bases at V and 8 bases at J, with 7 bases between the two ends. Per germline, CDR1 SNHLY and CDR2 FYNNEI. The CDR3 DNA reads as TGTGCCAGCAGGGCACTCGGCTACACCTTC. Translation: CASRALGYTF.

This clonotype was counted a single time. The chain is built from TRBV20-1 and TRBJ2-5, with 10 bases that match TRBD2. This CDR3 spans 14 amino acids. Germline CDR1 and CDR2: DFQATT and SNEGSKA (reference sequence). The V gene end was trimmed by 3 bases and the J gene end by 4 bases; junction bases not matched to a gene: 5. In nucleotides, the CDR3 is TGCAGTGCTAGTGCTAGCGGGGGAGGAGAGACCCAGTACTTC. Protein: CSASASGGGETQYF.

This clonotype was detected ten times or more. CDR3 in DNA: TGTGCCAGCAGCTCTGGCGGAATTAGCAATCAGCCCCAGCATTTT. It specifies CASSSGGISNQPQHF. The V gene is TRBV7-9, the J gene TRBJ1-5; the D is unclear. Germline CDR1 is SEHNR and CDR2 is FQNEAQ (reference sequence). The CDR3 covers 15 residues. The V gene lost 4 bases and the J gene lost 0 bases, with 10 bases spanning the gap.

This chain joins TRBV20-1 and TRBJ1-2; D is perhaps TRBD1 (6 bases). Trimming took off 6 bases at V and 6 bases at J, with 11 bases between the two ends. Germline CDR1 reads DFQATT; CDR2 reads SNEGSKA (reference sequence). The CDR3 totals 11 residues. The CDR3 region is CSAGGGHGYTF. The CDR3 coding sequence is TGCAGTGCCGGAGGGGGGCATGGCTACACCTTC.

The rearrangement joins TRBV29-1 to TRBJ2-7; TRBD1 might be the D (6 bases). The length of the CDR3 is 14 residues. The germline V gene has CDR1 SQVTM and CDR2 ANQGSEA. V was pared by 2 bases and J by 3 bases, with 14 bases between. The CDR3 nucleotides are TGCAGCGTTGAATTGGGGGCGTCCGGCTACGAGCAGTACTTC. As protein: CSVELGASGYEQYF.

Remarks on this clonotype: This may be a read error: a much more frequent sequence differs by one nucleotide. The V call is TRBV19, the J call TRBJ1-2, with D possibly TRBD1 on 6 matching bases. The length of the CDR3 is 13 residues. V was trimmed by 3 bases and J by 6 bases, leaving 11 bases between them. CDR1 and CDR2 (germline): LNHDA, SQIVND (reference sequence). CDR3 amino acids: CASSILTGDGYTF. As DNA, the CDR3 is TGTGCCAGTAGTATCCTGACAGGAGATGGCTACACCTTC.

This clonotype was picked up a small number of times. The V gene is TRBV7-9, the J gene TRBJ2-5; D tentatively fits TRBD1 or TRBD2 (5 bases each). The length of the CDR3 is 14 residues. From germline, CDR1 is SEHNR and CDR2 FQNEAQ (reference sequence). V dropped 5 bases and J dropped 1 base, with 11 bases sitting between them. CDR3 sequence: CASSPRGAQETQYF. CDR3 DNA sequence: TGTGCCAGCAGCCCGAGGGGCGCCCAAGAGACCCAGTACTTC.

As regards this clonotype: A single base separates this from a much larger clone, so it may be a read error. The rearrangement uses TRBV29-1 and TRBJ2-2; tentatively, D is TRBD2 (6 bases). The germline CDR1 and CDR2 sequences are SQVTM and ANQGSEA. The CDR3 length is 15 residues. CDR3 nucleotide sequence: TGCAGCGTTACCTTCGGCACTGGTTACACCGGGGGGCTGTTTTTT. Its protein is CSVTFGTGYTGGLFF.

This clonotype has only a few counts. The rearrangement joins TRBV20-1 to TRBJ1-1, with D possibly being TRBD1 (6 bases). Germline values: CDR1 DFQATT, CDR2 SNEGSKA (reference sequence). The germline V and J ends were trimmed by 3 bases and 8 bases, with 19 bases remaining between them. This CDR3 region has 14 residues. CDR3 sequence (DNA): TGCAGTGCTAGTTACGGCAGGGGCTCTTCCGAAGCTTTCTTT. It translates to CSASYGRGSSEAFF.

The chain employs TRBV6-5 and TRBJ1-2; perhaps TRBD1 as D (5 bases). Per germline, CDR1 MNHEY and CDR2 SVGAGI. The V and J ends lost 0 bases and 5 bases respectively, with 10 bases between them. CDR3 length: 14 residues. The CDR3 loop reads CASSYSGGLYGYTF. CDR3 bases: TGTGCCAGCAGTTACTCCGGGGGATTATATGGCTACACCTTC.

The V and J genes are TRBV28 and TRBJ2-5, with D possibly being TRBD2 (6 bases). Trimming stripped 6 bases from V and 4 bases from J, with 9 bases between. This CDR3 has 12 residues. Germline values: CDR1 MDHEN, CDR2 SYDVKM. CDR3 sequence (DNA): TGTGCCAGCAGGAACGGGGGAGAGACCCAGTACTTC. Amino acids: CASRNGGETQYF.

The rearrangement joins TRBV24-1 to TRBJ1-5, with 10 positions matching TRBD1. Germline CDR1 and CDR2: KGHDR and SFDVKD. V was clipped by 5 bases and J by 7 bases; unmatched bases: 7. The CDR3 totals 15 residues. The CDR3: CATSAQTGGSQPQHF. DNA of the CDR3: TGTGCCACCAGTGCCCAGACAGGGGGCAGCCAGCCCCAGCATTTT.

This clonotype was detected many times. The chain joins TRBV19 to TRBJ1-6, with TRBD1 identical over 7 bases. Losses at the gene ends were 9 bases for V and 8 bases for J; bases not matched to a gene: 7. Germline assignment: CDR1 LNHDA and CDR2 SQIVND (reference sequence). The CDR3 covers 13 residues. In nucleotides, the CDR3 is TGTGCCAGCTCACAGGGGTTTGATTCACCCCTCCACTTT. Protein: CASSQGFDSPLHF.